Described below is a single T cell receptor (beta chain) sequence and its context. This sample is drawn from a study of blood T cell repertoires in COVID-19. Looking at the study overall: T cells, B-cell-depleted T cells, or PBMCs supplied cDNA or gDNA.

V gave up 4 bases and J gave up 3 bases, with 12 bases separating them. There are 13 residues in the CDR3. The germline V gene encodes CDR1 GTSNPN and CDR2 SVGIG (reference sequence). As originally analysed: Reference gene primer amplification gave nucleated cell count estimates. Only in-frame clones appear in the TCRdb table, and some are missing; sequencing was by immunoSEQ multiplex PCR. V, J and clone size derive from that table, while D and trimming were established from the DNA sequence. The sample consists of approximately 130,000 clones, over 80% of them appearing once. Sequencing used peripheral blood. The origin of this receptor is a man over 45 with active COVID-19. The genes are TRBV30 and TRBJ1-1, with D possibly TRBD1 on 6 matching bases. Written as DNA, the CDR3 is TGTGCCTGGAAAGGGGACACCTACACTGAAGCTTTCTTT. It codes for CAWKGDTYTEAFF.